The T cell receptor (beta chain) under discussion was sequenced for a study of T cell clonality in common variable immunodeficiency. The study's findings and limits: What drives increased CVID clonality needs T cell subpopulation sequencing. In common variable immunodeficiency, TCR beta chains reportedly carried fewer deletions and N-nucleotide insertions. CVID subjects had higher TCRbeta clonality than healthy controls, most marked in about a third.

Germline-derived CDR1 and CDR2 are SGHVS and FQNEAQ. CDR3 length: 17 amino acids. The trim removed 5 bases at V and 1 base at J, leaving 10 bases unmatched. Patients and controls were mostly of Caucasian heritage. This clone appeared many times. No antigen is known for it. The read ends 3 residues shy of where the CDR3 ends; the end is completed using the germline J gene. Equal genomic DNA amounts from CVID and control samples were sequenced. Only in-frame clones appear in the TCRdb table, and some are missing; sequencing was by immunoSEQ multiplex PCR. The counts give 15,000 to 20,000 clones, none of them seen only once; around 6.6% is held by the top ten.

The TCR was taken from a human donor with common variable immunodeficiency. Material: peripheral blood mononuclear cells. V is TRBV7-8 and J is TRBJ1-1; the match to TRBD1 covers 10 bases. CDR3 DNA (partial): TGTGCCAGCAGCAACAGAAGGGGACAGGGGCCGAACACTGAA. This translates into CASSNRRGQGPNTE. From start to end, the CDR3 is CASSNRRGQGPNTEAFF.